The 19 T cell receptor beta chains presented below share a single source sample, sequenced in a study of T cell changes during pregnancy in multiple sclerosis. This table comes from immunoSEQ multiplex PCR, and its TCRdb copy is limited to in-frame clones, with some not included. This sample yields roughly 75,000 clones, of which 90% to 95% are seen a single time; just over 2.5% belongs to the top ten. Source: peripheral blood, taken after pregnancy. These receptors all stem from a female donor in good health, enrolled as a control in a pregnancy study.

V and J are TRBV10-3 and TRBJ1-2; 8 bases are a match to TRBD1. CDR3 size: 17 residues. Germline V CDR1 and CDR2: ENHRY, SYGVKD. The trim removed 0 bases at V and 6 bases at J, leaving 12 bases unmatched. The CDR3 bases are TGTGCCATCAGTGAGTCAGGCCGGACAGGGTTTGGCCATGGCTACACCTTC. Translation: CAISESGRTGFGHGYTF.

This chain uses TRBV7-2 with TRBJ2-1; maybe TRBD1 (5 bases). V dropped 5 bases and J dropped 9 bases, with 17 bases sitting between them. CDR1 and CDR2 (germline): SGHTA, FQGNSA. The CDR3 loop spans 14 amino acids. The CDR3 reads CASSPRGQGGEQFF. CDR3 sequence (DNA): TGTGCCAGCAGCCCCCGAGGTCAGGGCGGTGAGCAGTTCTTC.

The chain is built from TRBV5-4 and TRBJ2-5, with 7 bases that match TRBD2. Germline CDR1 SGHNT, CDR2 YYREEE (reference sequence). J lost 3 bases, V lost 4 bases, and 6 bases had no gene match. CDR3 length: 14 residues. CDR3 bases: TGTGCCAGCAGCAGCACCGGGAGGAAAGAGACCCAGTACTTC. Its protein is CASSSTGRKETQYF.

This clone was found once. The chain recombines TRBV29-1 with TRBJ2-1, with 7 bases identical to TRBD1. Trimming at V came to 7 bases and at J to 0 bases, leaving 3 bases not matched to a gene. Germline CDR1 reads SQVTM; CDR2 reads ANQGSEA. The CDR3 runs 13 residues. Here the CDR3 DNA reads TGCAGCGGGGACAGTAACTCCTACAATGAGCAGTTCTTC. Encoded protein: CSGDSNSYNEQFF.

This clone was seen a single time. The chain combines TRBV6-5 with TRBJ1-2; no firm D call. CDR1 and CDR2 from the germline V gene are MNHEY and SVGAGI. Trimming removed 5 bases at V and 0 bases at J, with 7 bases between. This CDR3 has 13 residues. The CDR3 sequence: CASSTEANYGYTF. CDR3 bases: TGTGCCAGCAGTACCGAGGCTAACTATGGCTACACCTTC.

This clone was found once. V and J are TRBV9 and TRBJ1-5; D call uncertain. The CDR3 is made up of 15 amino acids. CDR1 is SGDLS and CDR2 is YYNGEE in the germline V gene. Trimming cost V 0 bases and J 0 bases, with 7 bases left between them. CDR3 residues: CASSVDGNSNQPQHF. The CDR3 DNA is TGTGCCAGCAGCGTAGACGGGAATAGCAATCAGCCCCAGCATTTT. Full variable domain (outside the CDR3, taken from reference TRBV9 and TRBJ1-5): DSGVTQTPKHLITATGQRVTLRCSPRSGDLSVYWYQQSLDQGLQFLIQYYNGEERAKGNILERFSAQQFPDLHSELNLSSLELGDSALYFCASSVDGNSNQPQHFGDGTRLSIL.

The CDR3 region has the DNA TGTGCCTCATCGCAGCTAGCGGGAGACAATGAGCAGTTCTTC. The encoded protein is CASSQLAGDNEQFF. The rearrangement uses TRBV30 and TRBJ2-1; 10 bases match TRBD2. There are 14 residues in the CDR3. Germline CDR1 is GTSNPN and CDR2 is SVGIG (reference sequence). V trimming: 7 bases; J trimming: 5 bases; junction bases outside the gene matches: 8.

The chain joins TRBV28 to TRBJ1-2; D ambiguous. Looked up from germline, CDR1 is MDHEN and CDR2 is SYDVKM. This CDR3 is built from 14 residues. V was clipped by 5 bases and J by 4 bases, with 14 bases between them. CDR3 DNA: TGTGCCAGCAGTGGCGGGGAGCAGCCCTATGGCTACACCTTC. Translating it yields CASSGGEQPYGYTF.

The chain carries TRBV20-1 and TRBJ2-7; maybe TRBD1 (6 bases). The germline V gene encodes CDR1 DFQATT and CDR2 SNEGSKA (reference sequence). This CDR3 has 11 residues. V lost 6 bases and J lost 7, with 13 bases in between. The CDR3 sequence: CSATWTVEQYF. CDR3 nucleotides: TGCAGTGCAACCTGGACAGTGGAGCAGTACTTC.

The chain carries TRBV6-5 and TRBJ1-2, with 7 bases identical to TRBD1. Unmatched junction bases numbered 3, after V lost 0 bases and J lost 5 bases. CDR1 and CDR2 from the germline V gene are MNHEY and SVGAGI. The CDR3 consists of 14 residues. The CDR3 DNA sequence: TGTGCCAGCAGTTACTCAACAGGGGCATATGGCTACACCTTC. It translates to CASSYSTGAYGYTF.

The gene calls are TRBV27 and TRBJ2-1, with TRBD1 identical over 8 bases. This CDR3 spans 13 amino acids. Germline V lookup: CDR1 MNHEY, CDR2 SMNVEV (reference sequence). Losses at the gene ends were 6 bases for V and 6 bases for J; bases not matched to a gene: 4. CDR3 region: CASRIGQGNEQFF. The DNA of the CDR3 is TGTGCCAGCAGAATAGGACAGGGCAATGAGCAGTTCTTC.

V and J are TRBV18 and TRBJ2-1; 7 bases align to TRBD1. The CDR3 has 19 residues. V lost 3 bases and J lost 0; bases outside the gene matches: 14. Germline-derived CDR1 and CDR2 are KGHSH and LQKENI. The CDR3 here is CASSPYIGWTGVSYNEQFF. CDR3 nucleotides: TGTGCCAGCTCACCTTATATCGGGTGGACAGGTGTCTCCTACAATGAGCAGTTCTTC.

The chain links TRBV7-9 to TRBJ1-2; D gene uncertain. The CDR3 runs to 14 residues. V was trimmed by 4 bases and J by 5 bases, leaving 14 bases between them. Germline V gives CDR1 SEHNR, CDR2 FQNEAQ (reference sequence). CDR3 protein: CASSSETPGYGYTF. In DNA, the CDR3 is TGTGCCAGCAGCTCAGAGACGCCGGGTTATGGCTACACCTTC.

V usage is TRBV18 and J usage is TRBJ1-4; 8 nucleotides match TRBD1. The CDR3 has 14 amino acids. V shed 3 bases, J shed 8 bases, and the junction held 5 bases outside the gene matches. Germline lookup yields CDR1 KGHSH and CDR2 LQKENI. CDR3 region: CASSPGQGREKLFF. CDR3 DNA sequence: TGTGCCAGCTCACCCGGACAGGGACGCGAAAAACTGTTTTTT.

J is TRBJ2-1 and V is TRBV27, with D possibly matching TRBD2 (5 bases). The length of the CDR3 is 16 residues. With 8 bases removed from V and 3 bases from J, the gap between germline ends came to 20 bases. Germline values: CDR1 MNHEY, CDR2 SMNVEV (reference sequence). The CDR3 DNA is TGTGCCAGCTCCTGGTGGGGAGAGGCTGGCTACAATGAGCAGTTCTTC. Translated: CASSWWGEAGYNEQFF.

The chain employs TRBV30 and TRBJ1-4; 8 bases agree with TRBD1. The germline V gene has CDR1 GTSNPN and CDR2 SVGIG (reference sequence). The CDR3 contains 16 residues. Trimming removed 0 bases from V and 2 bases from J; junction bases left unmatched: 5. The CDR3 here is CAWSVLSGGTNEKLFF. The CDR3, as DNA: TGTGCCTGGAGTGTACTGTCAGGGGGCACTAATGAAAAACTGTTTTTT.

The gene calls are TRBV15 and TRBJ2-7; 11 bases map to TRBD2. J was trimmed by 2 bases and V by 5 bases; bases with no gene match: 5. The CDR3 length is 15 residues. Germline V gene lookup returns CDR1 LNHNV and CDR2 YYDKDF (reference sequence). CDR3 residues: CATSGFSGRAYEQYF. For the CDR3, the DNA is TGTGCCACCAGCGGCTTTAGCGGGAGGGCCTACGAGCAGTACTTC.

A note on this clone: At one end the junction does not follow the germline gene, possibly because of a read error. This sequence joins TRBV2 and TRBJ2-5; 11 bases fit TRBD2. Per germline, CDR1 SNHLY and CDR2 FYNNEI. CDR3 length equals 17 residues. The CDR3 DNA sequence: TGTGCCGGCAGTGATTCTAGCGGGGGGCCCTCCCGGGAGACCCAGTACTTC. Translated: CAGSDSSGGPSRETQYF.

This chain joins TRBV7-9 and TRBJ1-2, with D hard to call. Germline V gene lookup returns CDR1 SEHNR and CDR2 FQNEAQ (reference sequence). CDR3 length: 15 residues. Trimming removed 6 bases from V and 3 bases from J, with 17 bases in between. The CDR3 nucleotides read TGTGCCAGCAGTACTACAAGAGATGGCTACTATGGCTACACCTTC. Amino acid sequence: CASSTTRDGYYGYTF.